The 9 T cell receptor beta chains in this list originate from one sample, sequenced in a study of beta chain features in type 1 diabetes. Of the isolated RNA, all was reverse transcribed, and so the sequenced material was expressed TCRB transcripts. Sequencing was performed with immunoSEQ multiplex PCR; in TCRdb, only in-frame clones are kept and a portion is missing. The sample has around 330,000 clones, about 10% seen once. Material for sequencing was naive CD4+ T cells from blood. All receptors derive from a woman between 25 and 40 years old in good health.

This clone was picked up a small number of times. V usage is TRBV7-2 and J usage is TRBJ2-7; 8 nucleotides line up with TRBD2. V lost 1 base, J lost 5 bases, and 7 bases stayed unmatched. The length of the CDR3 is 15 residues. Per germline, CDR1 SGHTA and CDR2 FQGNSA. The DNA of the CDR3 is TGTGCCAGCAGCTTAGGTAGCGGGACTAGAAACGAGCAGTACTTC. It codes for CASSLGSGTRNEQYF. Full variable domain (missing parts from reference TRBV7-2 and TRBJ2-7): GAGVSQSPSNKVTEKGKDVELRCDPISGHTALYWYRQSLGQGLEFLIYFQGNSAPDKSGLPSDRFSAERTGGSVSTLTIQRTQQEDSAVYLCASSLGSGTRNEQYFGPGTRLTVT.

The CDR3 reads CASSPTGEAALEQYF. CDR3 nucleotides: TGTGCCAGCAGTCCAACAGGGGAGGCCGCGTTGGAGCAGTACTTC. V gene TRBV5-4 combines with J gene TRBJ2-7; tentatively, D is TRBD1 (7 bases). The CDR3 totals 15 residues. Germline V gene lookup returns CDR1 SGHNT and CDR2 YYREEE (reference sequence). V was cut by 5 bases and J by 7 bases, with 22 bases left in between.

The chain uses TRBV6-5 and TRBJ2-2; 9 bases match TRBD2. V lost 6 bases to trimming and J lost 6 bases; unmatched junction nucleotides: 8. The CDR3 has 15 amino acids. Per the germline V gene, CDR1 is MNHEY and CDR2 is SVGAGI. Here the CDR3 DNA reads TGTGCCAGCAGCTACGGGACTAGCTCGGCCGGGGAGCTGTTTTTT. It yields the protein CASSYGTSSAGELFF.

This clone turned up a few times. The chain combines TRBV7-9 with TRBJ2-7, with D hard to call. This CDR3 spans 12 amino acids. Germline CDR1 SEHNR, CDR2 FQNEAQ (reference sequence). Trimming removed 3 bases from V and 4 bases from J, with 7 bases in between. The CDR3 loop reads CASSLALYEQYF. DNA of the CDR3: TGTGCCAGCAGCTTGGCTCTGTACGAGCAGTACTTC.

CDR3 loop: CASSFQEVYGYTF. The CDR3 nucleotides read TGTGCCAGCAGCTTCCAGGAAGTATATGGCTACACCTTC. V and J are TRBV7-2 and TRBJ1-2; no firm D call. V shed 3 bases and J shed 5 bases, with 10 bases lying between them. The CDR3 spans 13 residues. CDR1 is SGHTA, CDR2 FQGNSA, per germline.

This chain uses TRBV6-1 with TRBJ2-3; no definite D call. V shed 6 bases and J shed 1 base, with 5 bases lying between them. The length of the CDR3 is 12 residues. The germline gives CDR1 MNHNS, CDR2 SASEGT. The CDR3 spells CASRRGTDTQYF. DNA of the CDR3: TGTGCCAGCAGACGGGGCACAGATACGCAGTATTTT.

The chain is built from TRBV30 and TRBJ2-3; D is perhaps TRBD2 (6 bases). Trimming left V 0 bases short and J 0 bases short, with 13 bases between. The CDR3 is 16 amino acids. Germline V gene sequence: CDR1 GTSNPN, CDR2 SVGIG (reference sequence). CDR3 amino acids: CAWSVRGSGSTDTQYF. CDR3 coding DNA: TGTGCCTGGAGTGTACGAGGTAGCGGAAGCACAGATACGCAGTATTTT. The variable domain in full, with the rest retrieved from reference TRBV30 and TRBJ2-3, is SQTIHQWPATLVQPVGSPLSLECTVEGTSNPNLYWYRQAAGRGLQLLFYSVGIGQISSEVPQNLSASRPQDRQFILSSKKLLLSDSGFYLCAWSVRGSGSTDTQYFGPGTRLTVL.

The chain uses TRBV6-5 and TRBJ1-1; D is possibly TRBD1 (5 bases). Trimming removed 5 bases from V and 4 bases from J, with 17 bases in between. CDR1 and CDR2 (germline): MNHEY, SVGAGI. There are 15 residues in the CDR3. The CDR3 region is CASSRDSPGGTEAFF. The CDR3 DNA reads as TGTGCCAGCAGTCGTGACTCTCCCGGGGGCACTGAAGCTTTCTTT.

The CDR3 sequence is CASSLRLPGESTEAFF. The CDR3 DNA sequence: TGCGCCAGCAGCCTTCGATTACCCGGAGAGAGCACTGAAGCTTTCTTT. V is TRBV4-1 and J is TRBJ1-1, with D uncertain. The germline V and J ends were trimmed by 4 bases and 4 bases, with 19 bases remaining between them. Per the germline V gene, CDR1 is MGHRA and CDR2 is YSYEKL. This CDR3 region has 16 residues.